This section outlines one TCR beta chain sequence together with its context. Its antigen is not yet known. One junction end does not reproduce the germline sequence, and a read error may be involved. The sample originates from a study of T cell responses to AZD1222 COVID-19 vaccine (dated by TCRdb to 2020 to 2022). Turning to the overall study: Because spike-specific TCR depth and breadth did not differ between the two schedules, AZD1222 recipients who got a second dose at roughly 4 weeks were pooled with those who got a second dose at roughly 12 weeks. Enrollment into the trials was organized by age into subgroups of 18-55, 56-69 and 70-plus years, and those subgroups contained roughly 150, 30 and 60 TCR-sequenced participants, respectively. A total of 233 trial participants underwent TCR sequencing, of whom more than 200 had received two doses of AZD1222 and about 25 had received two doses of the MenACWY control vaccine.

Findings and caveats that apply to the study as a whole: Participants were mostly white British, with more females than males. The authors suggested clonal diversity may have been underestimated. Conclusions about previously exposed vaccinees are limited, since just a handful of AZD1222 recipients were seropositive for SARS-CoV-2 at baseline. Spike-specific TCR breadth and depth rose significantly after two AZD1222 doses compared with day 0 and with MenACWY recipients. Reportedly, almost half of the unique spike-specific TCRs recognized epitopes lying outside the regions that are mutated in the B.1.351 and B.1.1.7 variants. Because no samples from the day 14 peak response were available, repertoires could be characterized only after the peak T cell response. The 56-69-year group was small, and its depth increase did not reach significance, likely because of low power. CD4 TCRs associated with the vaccine covered the entire spike protein, and the dominant responses were in regions 160-218 and 743-854.

The time point label of this sample denotes: baseline before first vaccination. Vaccinee samples were obtained from the UK trials COV001 and COV002, which included a single-blind randomized controlled phase 2/3 trial of AZD1222 (ChAdOx1 nCoV-19) in healthy adults. Trial participant PBMC samples were collected at day 0 and day 28 after the second dose for TCRbeta chain sequencing. CDR1 and CDR2 were assigned from the germline V gene as MDHEN and SYDVKM. The CDR3, cysteine through phenylalanine, is 12 amino acids long. Only the CDR3 portion is preserved as DNA: 36 bases, with reading frame beginning at the first base. The CDR3 regions of human TCRbeta chains were subjected to immunosequencing. As for the authors' bioinformatics: TCRs in the repertoires were compared against a reference library of SARS-CoV-2-specific TCRs that had been generated with the MIRA antigen-specificity platform. Breadth was defined as the fraction of unique TCRs that were SARS-CoV-2-associated, and depth was defined as the fraction of total T cells that were SARS-CoV-2-associated. Using the MIRA data, each spike-specific TCR was assigned both to the spike region to which the TCR was reactive and to a CD4 or CD8 class. Log10-transformed breadth and depth values were compared by one-way ANOVA with Sidak's multiple comparisons tests. TCRdb limited this immuneACCESS table to in-frame rearrangements with V and J called. A share of clones is missing; checked studies link under half to unresolved V genes, and the rest is unexplained. From that table come the V and J calls and clone size; the DNA was used to work out D and trimming. The sample table records tens of thousands of clones; 60% to 80% of these occur just once. The ten most abundant clones make up roughly 21% of the sample.

This sequence was found in an adult in good health. Sequenced material: peripheral blood, taken on day 0 of AZD1222 vaccination. The chain employs TRBV28 and TRBJ1-4; TRBD1 might be the D gene, on 5 matching bases. The DNA is as follows: TGTGCCAGCAGTCGACCCAGGGCCCGGGGGGTTTTT. It is translated as CASSRPRARGVF.